This entry lists 21 T cell receptor beta chains sequenced from one sample in a study of blood T cell repertoires in COVID-19. Assay: immunoSEQ multiplex PCR; the TCRdb copy retains only in-frame clones and omits some. The profile shows approximately 170,000 clones, approximately 85% of them singletons. The sample consisted of peripheral blood. The receptors stem from a man in his sixties who had recovered from COVID-19.

The J gene is TRBJ1-2, the V gene TRBV7-2; 8 nucleotides match TRBD1. With 5 bases clipped from V and 6 bases from J, the junction kept 11 bases outside the gene matches. This CDR3 is 15 amino acids long. Germline V gene sequence: CDR1 SGHTA, CDR2 FQGNSA. CDR3 nucleotide sequence: TGTGCCAGCAGCCTTGCAGGGGGCAGCGGGCATGGCTACACCTTC. Translation gives CASSLAGGSGHGYTF.

V usage is TRBV30 and J usage is TRBJ2-7; TRBD1 agrees at 12 bases. The germline V gene encodes CDR1 GTSNPN and CDR2 SVGIG (reference sequence). The CDR3 runs 14 residues. V dropped 3 bases and J dropped 5; count of bases not matched to a gene: 5. The CDR3 nucleotides read TGTGCCTGGAGCCTGGGACAGGGGGCTCACGAGCAGTACTTC. Amino acids: CAWSLGQGAHEQYF.

The V gene is TRBV21-1, the J gene TRBJ2-5; the table's D call, TRBD2, was not checked against the DNA. TRBV21-1 is deemed a pseudogene. The CDR3 length is 13 residues. Here the CDR3 reads CASSPRGQETQYF. Written as DNA, the CDR3 is TGTGCCAGCAGCCCCCGGGGCCAAGAGACCCAGTACTTC.

J is TRBJ2-5 and V is TRBV5-6, with 7 positions matching TRBD2. The ends lost 4 bases at V and 2 bases at J; junction bases unmatched: 8. This CDR3 is built from 15 residues. Germline loops: CDR1 SGHDT, CDR2 YYEEEE. CDR3 nucleotide sequence: TGTGCCAGCAGCACCCTCGGGGGGACTCAAGAGACCCAGTACTTC. This sequence encodes CASSTLGGTQETQYF.

This chain connects TRBV3-1 (or the pseudogene TRBV3-2) to TRBJ2-2, with 8 bases that match TRBD2. This CDR3 has 14 residues. Germline V CDR1 and CDR2: LGHDT, YNNKEL (reference sequence). The trim removed 7 bases at V and 3 bases at J, leaving 4 bases unmatched. Here the CDR3 reads CASTRGGYTGELFF. The DNA for the CDR3 is TGTGCCAGCACCCGGGGGGGCTACACCGGGGAGCTGTTTTTT.

This clone came up a few times. J is TRBJ2-7 and V is TRBV29-1, with 9 bases lining up with TRBD2. J lost 2 bases, V lost 5 bases, and 4 bases had no gene match. Germline CDR1 reads SQVTM; CDR2 reads ANQGSEA. The CDR3 totals 13 residues. The DNA for the CDR3 is TGCAGCGTTTCCGCGGGGGGGCCCTACGAGCAGTACTTC. Amino acids: CSVSAGGPYEQYF.

The gene calls are TRBV11-1 and TRBJ2-1; perhaps TRBD2 as D (6 bases). Germline V gene data show CDR1 as SGHAT and CDR2 as FQDESV (reference sequence). The CDR3 consists of 13 residues. Trimming shortened V by 5 bases and J by 11 bases, and 16 bases separated the two germline ends. This CDR3 reads CASSLGTVEKQFF. Here the CDR3 DNA reads TGTGCCAGCAGCCTCGGGACTGTCGAGAAGCAGTTCTTC.

This clone was seen once. The chain combines TRBV5-6 with TRBJ2-7, with D maybe TRBD2 (6 bases). This CDR3 is built from 14 residues. Germline-derived CDR1 and CDR2 are SGHDT and YYEEEE. V lost 2 bases, J lost 5 bases, and 14 bases lay in between. CDR3 protein: CASSFRAGGNEQYF. CDR3 bases: TGTGCCAGCAGCTTCCGAGCAGGAGGGAACGAGCAGTACTTC.

The V call is TRBV6-5, the J call TRBJ2-5, with TRBD1 as a possible D gene (6 bases). The CDR3 has 15 amino acids. Germline values: CDR1 MNHEY, CDR2 SVGAGI. V gave up 6 bases and J gave up 0 bases, with 14 bases separating them. The CDR3 spells CASRPRTAYQETQYF. The CDR3 coding sequence is TGTGCCAGCAGACCACGGACAGCTTACCAAGAGACCCAGTACTTC.

This chain joins TRBV7-9 and TRBJ1-5; TRBD1 is a possible D gene (5 bases). From germline, CDR1 is SEHNR and CDR2 FQNEAQ (reference sequence). V lost 3 bases and J 0 bases, leaving 15 bases between the germline ends. The CDR3 covers 17 residues. CDR3 sequence (DNA): TGTGCCAGCAGCTTGGCTCTGGGGGGGTATAGCAATCAGCCCCAGCATTTT. This gives the protein CASSLALGGYSNQPQHF.

The J gene is TRBJ2-7, the V gene TRBV7-2; D unresolved. The ends were cut back, 5 bases at V and 7 bases at J, with 9 bases in the middle. Germline-derived CDR1 and CDR2 are SGHTA and FQGNSA. This CDR3 has 11 amino acids. This chain's CDR3 is CASSPSREQYF. The DNA for the CDR3 is TGTGCCAGCAGCCCCTCGCGGGAGCAGTACTTC. Full variable domain (remainder filled in from reference TRBV7-2 and TRBJ2-7): GAGVSQSPSNKVTEKGKDVELRCDPISGHTALYWYRQSLGQGLEFLIYFQGNSAPDKSGLPSDRFSAERTGGSVSTLTIQRTQQEDSAVYLCASSPSREQYFGPGTRLTVT.

This clone was seen repeatedly, ten times or more. V gene TRBV19 combines with J gene TRBJ1-6; the match to TRBD1 covers 9 bases. The germline V gene encodes CDR1 LNHDA and CDR2 SQIVND (reference sequence). The CDR3 totals 14 residues. The J segment lost 7 bases and the V segment lost 5 bases, leaving 3 bases of the junction unmatched. In DNA, the CDR3 is TGTGCCAGTAGTGAAGACAGGGGGAATTCACCCCTCCACTTT. Encoded protein: CASSEDRGNSPLHF.

J is TRBJ1-2 and V is TRBV10-3, with a possible D match to TRBD1 (5 bases). The CDR3 runs 14 residues. Germline CDR1 and CDR2: ENHRY and SYGVKD. V shed 7 bases and J shed 3 bases, with 15 bases lying between them. The CDR3 region is CAINTQEGYYGYTF. The CDR3 DNA sequence: TGTGCCATCAATACACAGGAGGGATACTATGGCTACACCTTC.

J is TRBJ1-1 and V is TRBV10-3, with a tentative D call TRBD1 (6 bases). The CDR3 sequence is 13 residues long. V gave up 10 bases and J gave up 6 bases, with 18 bases separating them. Per germline, CDR1 ENHRY and CDR2 SYGVKD. The CDR3 protein is CATQGTVRAEAFF. CDR3 coding DNA: TGTGCCACACAGGGCACCGTTAGGGCTGAAGCTTTCTTT.

This clone has just one count. The rearrangement uses TRBV6-1 and TRBJ2-3; TRBD2 is a possible D gene (7 bases). Per the germline V gene, CDR1 is MNHNS and CDR2 is SASEGT. Trimming cost V 1 base and J 2 bases, with 13 bases left between them. The CDR3 loop spans 16 amino acids. The CDR3: CASSEGNGGLTDTQYF. The CDR3, as DNA: TGTGCCAGCAGTGAAGGGAACGGGGGGCTCACAGATACGCAGTATTTT.

In its sample, this clone was seen a few times. CDR3: CASSLGRGGPNEQFF. CDR3 nucleotide sequence: TGTGCCAGCAGTTTAGGGCGGGGGGGCCCGAATGAGCAGTTCTTC. The rearrangement joins TRBV27 to TRBJ2-1; 9 bases are shared with TRBD2. Losses at the gene ends were 2 bases for V and 7 bases for J; bases not matched to a gene: 6. The CDR3 is 15 residues long. Germline lookup yields CDR1 MNHEY and CDR2 SMNVEV (reference sequence).

The DNA of the CDR3 is TGTGCCACGGTCTTGGAAACTGGGACTAGCGGCTACTACAATGAGCAGTTCTTC. It is translated as CATVLETGTSGYYNEQFF. The V call is TRBV7-9, the J call TRBJ2-1, with 11 bases fitting TRBD2. V dropped 10 bases and J dropped 3; count of bases not matched to a gene: 17. Per the germline V gene, CDR1 is SEHNR and CDR2 is FQNEAQ (reference sequence). This CDR3 region has 18 residues.

The chain combines TRBV5-1 with TRBJ2-1; 7 positions match TRBD2. The length of the CDR3 is 16 residues. The V gene end was trimmed by 1 base and the J gene end by 4 bases; junction bases not matched to a gene: 8. CDR1 is SGHRS, CDR2 YFSETQ, per germline. The CDR3 DNA reads TGCGCCAGCAGCTTGAGTAGCCTAGCGGTTTACAATGAGCAGTTCTTC. Translation: CASSLSSLAVYNEQFF.

The V call is TRBV6-5, the J call TRBJ2-1, with D uncertain. The CDR3 covers 12 residues. Trimming took 8 bases from V and 8 from J, leaving 13 bases between them. CDR1 is MNHEY, CDR2 SVGAGI, per germline. The CDR3 nucleotides read TGTGCCAGCTCGGTGAATCGCGATGAGCAGTTCTTC. Its translation: CASSVNRDEQFF.

The chain uses TRBV6-4 and TRBJ2-3, with D possibly TRBD1 on 6 matching bases. The CDR3 covers 14 residues. Germline loops: CDR1 MRHNA, CDR2 SNTAGT. Trimming took off 2 bases at V and 0 bases at J, with 6 bases between the two ends. CDR3 sequence reads: CASSDTGSTDTQYF. The CDR3 nucleotides read TGTGCCAGCAGTGACACAGGGAGCACAGATACGCAGTATTTT.

The V gene is TRBV7-2, the J gene TRBJ1-2; 7 nucleotides line up with TRBD1. The CDR3 runs to 16 residues. V was clipped by 5 bases and J by 4 bases; unmatched bases: 13. The germline V gene has CDR1 SGHTA and CDR2 FQGNSA. CDR3 in DNA: TGTGCCAGCAGCCCCCATGCGACAGGGAATATCTATGGCTACACCTTC. This codes for CASSPHATGNIYGYTF. The full variable domain, with the rest looked up from reference TRBV7-2 and TRBJ1-2, is GAGVSQSPSNKVTEKGKDVELRCDPISGHTALYWYRQSLGQGLEFLIYFQGNSAPDKSGLPSDRFSAERTGGSVSTLTIQRTQQEDSAVYLCASSPHATGNIYGYTFGSGTRLTVV.